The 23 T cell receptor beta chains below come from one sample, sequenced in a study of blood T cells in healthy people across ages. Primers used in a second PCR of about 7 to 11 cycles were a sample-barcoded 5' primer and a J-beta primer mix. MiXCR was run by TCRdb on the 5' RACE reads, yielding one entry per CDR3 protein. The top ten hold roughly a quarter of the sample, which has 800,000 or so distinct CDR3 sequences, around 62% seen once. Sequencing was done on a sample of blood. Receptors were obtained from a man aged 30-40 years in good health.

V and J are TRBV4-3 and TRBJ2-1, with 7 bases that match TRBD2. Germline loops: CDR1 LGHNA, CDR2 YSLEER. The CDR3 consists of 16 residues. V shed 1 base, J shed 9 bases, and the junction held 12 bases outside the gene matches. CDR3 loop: CASSQGVGGFLLEQFF. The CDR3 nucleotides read TGCGCCAGCAGCCAAGGGGTCGGGGGGTTCCTACTTGAGCAGTTCTTC.

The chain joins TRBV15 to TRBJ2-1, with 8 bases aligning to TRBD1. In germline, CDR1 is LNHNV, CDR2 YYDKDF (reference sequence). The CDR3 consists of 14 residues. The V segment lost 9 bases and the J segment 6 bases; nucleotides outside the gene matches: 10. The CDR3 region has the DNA TGTGCCACTTTCGCCGGGACAGGCGCCAATGAGCAGTTCTTC. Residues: CATFAGTGANEQFF.

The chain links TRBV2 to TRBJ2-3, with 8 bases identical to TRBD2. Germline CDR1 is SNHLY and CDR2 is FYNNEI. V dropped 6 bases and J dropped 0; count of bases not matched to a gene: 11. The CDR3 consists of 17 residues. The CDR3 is CASSELGAGVSTDTQYF. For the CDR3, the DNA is TGTGCCAGCAGCGAGCTGGGAGCGGGGGTTAGCACAGATACGCAGTATTTT.

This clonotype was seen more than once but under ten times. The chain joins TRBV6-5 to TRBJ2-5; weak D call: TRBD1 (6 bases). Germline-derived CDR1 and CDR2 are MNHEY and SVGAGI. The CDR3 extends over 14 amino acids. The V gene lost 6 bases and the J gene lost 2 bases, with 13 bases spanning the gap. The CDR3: CASRLRTDQETQYF. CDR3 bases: TGTGCCAGCAGACTTCGGACAGATCAAGAGACCCAGTACTTC.

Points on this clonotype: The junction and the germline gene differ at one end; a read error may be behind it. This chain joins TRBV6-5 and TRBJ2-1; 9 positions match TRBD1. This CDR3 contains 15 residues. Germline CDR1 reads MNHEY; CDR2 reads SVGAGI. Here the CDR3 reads CASSYSPRDRVRLYF. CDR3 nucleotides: TGTGCCAGCAGTTACTCACCTCGGGACAGGGTTAGGCTGTACTTC.

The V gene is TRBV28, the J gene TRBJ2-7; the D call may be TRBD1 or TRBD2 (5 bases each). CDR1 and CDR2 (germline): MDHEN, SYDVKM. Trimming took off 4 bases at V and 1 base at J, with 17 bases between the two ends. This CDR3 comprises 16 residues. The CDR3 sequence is CASSYGAHALSYEQYF. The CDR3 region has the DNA TGTGCCAGCAGTTACGGGGCCCACGCGCTGTCCTACGAGCAGTACTTC. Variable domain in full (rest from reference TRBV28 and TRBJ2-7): DVKVTQSSRYLVKRTGEKVFLECVQDMDHENMFWYRQDPGLGLRLIYFSYDVKMKEKGDIPEGYSVSREKKERFSLILESASTNQTSMYLCASSYGAHALSYEQYFGPGTRLTVT.

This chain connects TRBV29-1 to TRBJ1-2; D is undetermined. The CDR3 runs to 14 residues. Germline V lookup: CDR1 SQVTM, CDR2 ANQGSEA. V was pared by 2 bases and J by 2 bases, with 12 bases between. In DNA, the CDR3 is TGCAGCGTTGAACTGTATGGAATCAACTATGGCTACACCTTC. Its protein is CSVELYGINYGYTF.

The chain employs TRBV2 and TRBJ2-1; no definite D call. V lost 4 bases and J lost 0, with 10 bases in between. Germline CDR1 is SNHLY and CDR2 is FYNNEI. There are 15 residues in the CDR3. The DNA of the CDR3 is TGTGCCAGCAGTGTTAGTACGAGCTCCTACAATGAGCAGTTCTTC. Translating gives CASSVSTSSYNEQFF.

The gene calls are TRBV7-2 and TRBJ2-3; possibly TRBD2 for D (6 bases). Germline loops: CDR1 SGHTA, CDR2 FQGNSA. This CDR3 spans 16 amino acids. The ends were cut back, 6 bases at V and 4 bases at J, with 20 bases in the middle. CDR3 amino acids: CASSSEGPSSADTQYF. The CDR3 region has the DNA TGTGCCAGCAGTAGCGAAGGCCCCTCTAGCGCAGATACGCAGTATTTT.

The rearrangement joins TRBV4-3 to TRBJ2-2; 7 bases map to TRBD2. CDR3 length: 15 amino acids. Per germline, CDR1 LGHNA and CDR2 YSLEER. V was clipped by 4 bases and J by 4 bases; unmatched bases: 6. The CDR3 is CASSRARETTGELFF. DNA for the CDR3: TGCGCCAGCAGCCGCGCGCGGGAGACCACCGGGGAGCTGTTTTTT.

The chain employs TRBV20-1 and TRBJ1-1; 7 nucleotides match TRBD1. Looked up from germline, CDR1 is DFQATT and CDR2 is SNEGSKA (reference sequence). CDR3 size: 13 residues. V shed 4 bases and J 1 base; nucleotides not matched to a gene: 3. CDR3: CSATGQWNTEAFF. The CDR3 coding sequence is TGCAGTGCTACGGGACAGTGGAACACTGAAGCTTTCTTT.

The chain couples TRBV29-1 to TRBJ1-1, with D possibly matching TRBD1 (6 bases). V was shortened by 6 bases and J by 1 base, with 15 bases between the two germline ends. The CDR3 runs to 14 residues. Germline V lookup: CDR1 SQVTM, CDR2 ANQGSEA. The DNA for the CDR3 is TGCAGCGTAGGGGGTTCGGCTTCGAACACTGAAGCTTTCTTT. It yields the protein CSVGGSASNTEAFF.

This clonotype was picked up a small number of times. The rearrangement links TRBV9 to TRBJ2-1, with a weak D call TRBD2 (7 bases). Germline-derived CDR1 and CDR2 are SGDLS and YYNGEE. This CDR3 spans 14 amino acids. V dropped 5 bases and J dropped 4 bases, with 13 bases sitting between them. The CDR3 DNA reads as TGTGCCAGCAGTGTGCGGGGGACATACAATGAGCAGTTCTTC. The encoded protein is CASSVRGTYNEQFF.

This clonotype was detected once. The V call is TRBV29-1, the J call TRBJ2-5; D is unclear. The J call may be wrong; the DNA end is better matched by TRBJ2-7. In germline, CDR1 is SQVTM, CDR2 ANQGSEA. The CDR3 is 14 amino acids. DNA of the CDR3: TGCAGCGTACCGGGTCCGGTCGGATACTACGAGCAGTACTTC. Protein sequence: CSVPGPVGYYEQYF.

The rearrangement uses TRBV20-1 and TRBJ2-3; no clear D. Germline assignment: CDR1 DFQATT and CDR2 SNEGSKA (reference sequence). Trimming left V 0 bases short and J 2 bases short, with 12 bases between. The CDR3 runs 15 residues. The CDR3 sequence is CSARDGQPATDTQYF. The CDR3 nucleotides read TGCAGTGCTAGAGATGGCCAGCCAGCCACAGATACGCAGTATTTT.

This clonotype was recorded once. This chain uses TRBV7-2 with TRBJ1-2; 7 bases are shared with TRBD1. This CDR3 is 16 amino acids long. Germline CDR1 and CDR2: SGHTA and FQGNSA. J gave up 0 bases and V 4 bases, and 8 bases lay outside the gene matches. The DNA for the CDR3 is TGTGCCAGCAGCTCAGGGGGTTCGGGGACTAACTATGGCTACACCTTC. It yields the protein CASSSGGSGTNYGYTF. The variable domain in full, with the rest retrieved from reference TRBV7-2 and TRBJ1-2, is GAGVSQSPSNKVTEKGKDVELRCDPISGHTALYWYRQSLGQGLEFLIYFQGNSAPDKSGLPSDRFSAERTGGSVSTLTIQRTQQEDSAVYLCASSSGGSGTNYGYTFGSGTRLTVV.

CDR3 residues: CSVVQGVGEQYF. The CDR3 nucleotides are TGCAGCGTTGTTCAGGGGGTAGGGGAGCAGTACTTC. The V gene is TRBV29-1, the J gene TRBJ2-7; 7 bases are a match to TRBD1. CDR1 and CDR2 from the germline V gene are SQVTM and ANQGSEA. The V gene end was trimmed by 4 bases and the J gene end by 7 bases; junction bases not matched to a gene: 7. The CDR3 loop spans 12 amino acids.

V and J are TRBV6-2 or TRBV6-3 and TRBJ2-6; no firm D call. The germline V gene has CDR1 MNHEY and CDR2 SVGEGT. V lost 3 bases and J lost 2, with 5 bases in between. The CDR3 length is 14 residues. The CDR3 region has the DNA TGTGCCAGCAGTTATTGGCCTGGGGCCAACGTCCTGACTTTC. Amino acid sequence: CASSYWPGANVLTF.

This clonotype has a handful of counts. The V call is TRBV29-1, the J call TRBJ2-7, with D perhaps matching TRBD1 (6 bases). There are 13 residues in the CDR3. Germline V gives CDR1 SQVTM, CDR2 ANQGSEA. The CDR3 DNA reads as TGCAGTTGCAGGGGTCTCCGAAGGAACGAGCAGTACTTC. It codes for CSCRGLRRNEQYF.

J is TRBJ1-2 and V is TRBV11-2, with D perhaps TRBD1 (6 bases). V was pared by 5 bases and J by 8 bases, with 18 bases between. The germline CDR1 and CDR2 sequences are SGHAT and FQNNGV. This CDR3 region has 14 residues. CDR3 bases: TGTGCCAGCAGCCCGACAGGCTTCAATTGGGGCTACACCTTC. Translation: CASSPTGFNWGYTF.

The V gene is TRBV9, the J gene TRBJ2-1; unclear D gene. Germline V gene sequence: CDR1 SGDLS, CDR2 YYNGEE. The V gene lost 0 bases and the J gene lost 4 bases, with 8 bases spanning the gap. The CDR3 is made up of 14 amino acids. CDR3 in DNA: TGTGCCAGCAGCGTAGGTTTCTCTTACAATGAGCAGTTCTTC. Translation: CASSVGFSYNEQFF.

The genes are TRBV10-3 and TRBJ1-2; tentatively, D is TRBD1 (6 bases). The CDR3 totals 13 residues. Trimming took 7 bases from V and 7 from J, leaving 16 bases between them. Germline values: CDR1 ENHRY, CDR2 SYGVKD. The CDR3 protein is CAIMDSEGCGYTF. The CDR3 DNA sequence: TGTGCCATCATGGACAGCGAGGGTTGTGGCTACACCTTC.

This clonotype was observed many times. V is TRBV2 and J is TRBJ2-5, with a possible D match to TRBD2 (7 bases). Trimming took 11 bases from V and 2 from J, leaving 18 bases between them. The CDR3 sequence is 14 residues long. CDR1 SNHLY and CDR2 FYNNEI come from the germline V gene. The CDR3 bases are TGTGCCGTCAAGGGGGGGAATCTACAAGAGACCCAGTACTTC. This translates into CAVKGGNLQETQYF.